The T cell receptor beta chain under discussion was sequenced for a study of CD8 T cells in ankylosing spondylitis. The CDR3 totals 16 residues. Germline CDR1 reads SGHRS; CDR2 reads YFSETQ. V dropped 5 bases and J dropped 4 bases, with 16 bases sitting between them. This clonotype was seen ten or more times. Its cognate antigen is unknown. Study observations and caveats: Among TCR beta sequences, a motif of eight highly homologous variants appeared characteristic of ankylosing spondylitis blood. Existing reports had already noted some motif variants in reactive arthritis synovial fluid and blood.

Quantitative barcoded 5'-RACE was used to prepare TCR beta libraries. MiXCR, applied by TCRdb to the 5' RACE reads, yields one record per CDR3 protein. The repertoire holds around 130,000 distinct CDR3 sequences, with about an eighth as singletons. The sequence was obtained from a female donor with ankylosing spondylitis or in good health (not recorded which). The chain employs TRBV5-1 and TRBJ2-6; tentative D call: TRBD1 (6 bases). The material sequenced was blood, either unsorted or a sorted T cell fraction (not recorded which). The CDR3 reads CASSRDISTGANVLTF. The CDR3 bases are TGCGCCAGCAGTCGGGACATCTCTACCGGGGCCAACGTCCTGACTTTC. The whole variable domain, remainder taken from reference TRBV5-1 and TRBJ2-6, is KAGVTQTPRYLIKTRGQQVTLSCSPISGHRSVSWYQQTPGQGLQFLFEYFSETQRNKGNFPGRFSGRQFSNSRSEMNVSTLELGDSALYLCASSRDISTGANVLTFGAGSRLTVL.